A selection of T cell receptor beta chains follows, all from one sample in a study of metastatic and nonmetastatic thyroid tumors. TCRdb re-called the PCR reads with MiXCR. The table shows about 22,000 clones, with around 19% occurring only once. Source material: adjacent normal tissue. Receptors originate from a male donor with papillary thyroid cancer or a benign thyroid nodule (not recorded which). Some clones in this sample may be carry-over from other donors' samples. Both conserved end residues are part of each CDR3. A D gene is named only where the DNA matches it firmly. Some rows have no size entry. The others give once, few or many, or a class for an expanded clone.

TGTGCCACCAGTGACGTTAGCGGGGGGGCAGATACGCAGTATTTT	CATSDVSGGADTQYF	medium-sized	TRBD2	TRBV24-1	TRBJ2-3
TGTGCCAGCAGTTACTCCGGGACTAGCCCCAACGAGCATTTCTTC	CASSYSGTSPNEHFF	once	TRBD2	TRBV6-2/TRBV6-3	TRBJ2-1
TGTGCCAGCATCTCTGGGACAGGGGGACCAGATACGCAGTATTTT	CASISGTGGPDTQYF	.	TRBD1	TRBV12-3/TRBV12-4	TRBJ2-3
TGCGCCAGCAGTGAGTCGTCGTTTAATCAGCCCCAGCATTTT	CASSESSFNQPQHF	many	.	TRBV10-1	TRBJ1-5
TGCAGTGCGAGCAGACAGGGTTGGAGCACAGATACGCAGTATTTT	CSASRQGWSTDTQYF	many	TRBD1	TRBV20-1	TRBJ2-3
TGCGCCAGCAGCTTCGGGGGACAGGGACCCACAGATACGCAGTATTTT	CASSFGGQGPTDTQYF	medium-sized	TRBD1	TRBV5-1	TRBJ2-3
TGTGCCAGCAGCTTGTGGGGACAGGTCTCCTACGAGCAGTACTTC	CASSLWGQVSYEQYF	many	TRBD1	TRBV5-8	TRBJ2-7
TGTGCCAGCAGCCAAGACGAGGATAGCTCGAGAACAGATACGCAGTATTTT	CASSQDEDSSRTDTQYF	.	.	TRBV4-2	TRBJ2-3
TGTGCCAGTAGTATAGACCTGGACCGGATGACAGATACGCAGTATTTT	CASSIDLDRMTDTQYF	many	.	TRBV19	TRBJ2-3
TGCAGTGCTAGTAGGGTGGTGTACAATGAGCAGTTCTTC	CSASRVVYNEQFF	.	.	TRBV20-1	TRBJ2-1
TGCAGTGCTAGAGCCTCCTACGAGCAGTACTTC	CSARASYEQYF	many	.	TRBV20-1	TRBJ2-7
TGTGCCAGCAGCTCCTCCGACAGGGGGAACACTGAAGCTTTCTTT	CASSSSDRGNTEAFF	medium-sized	TRBD1	TRBV11-2	TRBJ1-1
TGTGCCAGCAGTGATGAGGGAGGGAATACTGAAGCTTTCTTT	CASSDEGGNTEAFF	many	.	TRBV2	TRBJ1-1
TGTGCCAGCAGCCCCGCGACAGGGGAAGAGACGCAGTACTTC	CASSPATGEETQYF	once	TRBD1	TRBV7-2	TRBJ2-5
TGTGCCACCAGTGACTCCCAGTGGCAGCGGAACACCGGGGAGCTGTTTTTT	CATSDSQWQRNTGELFF	many	.	TRBV24-1	TRBJ2-2
TGTGCCAGTAGTAGGGCGGCGGGGCAGCCCCAGCATTTT	CASSRAAGQPQHF	medium-sized	.	TRBV19	TRBJ1-5
TGTGCCACCAGTAGACTTGCGGGGGCTCAAGAGCTGTACTTC	CATSRLAGAQELYF	.	.	TRBV15	TRBJ2-7
TGTGCCAGCAGATTAGGGGATAGGGGAGTTCAGCCCCAGCATTTT	CASRLGDRGVQPQHF	.	.	TRBV7-2	TRBJ1-5
TGCAGTGCCGATAACAGGGGTTCCTACGAGCAGTACTTC	CSADNRGSYEQYF	.	TRBD1	TRBV20-1	TRBJ2-7
TGTGCCAGCAGTTTTCAGACCGGAGATACGCAGTATTTT	CASSFQTGDTQYF	medium-sized	.	TRBV12-3/TRBV12-4	TRBJ2-3
TGTGCCAGCAGCTTACAGGAGAATCCCTTGGAAGCTGAGCAGTTCTTC	CASSLQENPLEAEQFF	many	.	TRBV7-2	TRBJ2-1
TGTGCCAGTAGTATAAGGTTGGGCTGGGACAGGGCTGAAAAACTGTTTTTT	CASSIRLGWDRAEKLFF	many	TRBD1	TRBV19	TRBJ1-4
TGTGCCAGCAGCGGGCGGGTCGGGAGAGTCTACAATGAGCAGTTCTTC	CASSGRVGRVYNEQFF	.	.	TRBV11-1	TRBJ2-1
TGTGCCAACAGTGGGCGGACTAGCGGGGACCAAGGCGCCCAGTACTTC	CANSGRTSGDQGAQYF	.	TRBD2	TRBV10-3	TRBJ2-5
TGTGCCAGCAACGAAGGGGACCCTAATCAGCCCCAGCATTTT	CASNEGDPNQPQHF	medium-sized	.	TRBV6-1	TRBJ1-5
TGTGCCATCAGACCGGTCTTAGCTAACTATGGCTACACCTTC	CAIRPVLANYGYTF	many	.	TRBV10-3	TRBJ1-2
TGTGCCAGCAGCTCGCCAAGGGGACAAGGGGGAAGCACAGATACGCAGTATTTT	CASSSPRGQGGSTDTQYF	many	.	TRBV28	TRBJ2-3
TGTGCCAGCAGTTTGAGGTCCTTCAGCTCTGGAAACACCATATATTTT	CASSLRSFSSGNTIYF	medium-sized	.	TRBV6-1	TRBJ1-3
TGTGCCAGCAGTTTAGATCAAAGTAGCAACACTGAAGCTTTCTTT	CASSLDQSSNTEAFF	.	.	TRBV12-3/TRBV12-4	TRBJ1-1
TGTGCCAGCAGTGATGGGGGGATTAGGAACACTGAAGCTTTCTTT	CASSDGGIRNTEAFF	many	.	TRBV6-4	TRBJ1-1
TGTGCCAGCAGAAAAGGGGCATCCTACAATGAGCAGTTCTTC	CASRKGASYNEQFF	medium-sized	.	TRBV12-3/TRBV12-4	TRBJ2-1
TGTGCCAGCAGCGAGGGGGGCGATACGCAGTATTTT	CASSEGGDTQYF	many	.	TRBV7-9	TRBJ2-3
TGTGCCAGCAGTCCAGGGCCCCCCTACGAGCAGTACTTC	CASSPGPPYEQYF	medium-sized	.	TRBV7-9	TRBJ2-7